The 29 T cell receptor beta chains listed next were all sequenced from one sample in a study of vaccination and CD4 T cells after COVID-19. Which antigens these TCRs recognize remains unknown. Cultured CD4+ T-cell DNA underwent Oncomine TCR Beta short-read sequencing. MiXCR was run by TCRdb on the PCR reads, yielding one entry per CDR3 protein. In the table there are over 15,000 distinct CDR3 sequences, around three quarters of which are singletons. Documented treatment: roughly nine-day PBMC culture with coronavirus spike peptide pools or control peptides (ViraFEST assay). The sequencing input was CD4+ T cells from blood, cultured in vitro. The receptor set was obtained from a human donor who had recovered from COVID-19.

V and J are TRBV6-2 or TRBV6-3 and TRBJ2-3, with D unclear. Trimming left V 6 bases short and J 6 bases short, with 7 bases between. Germline V lookup: CDR1 MNHEY, CDR2 SVGEGT. The CDR3 consists of 11 residues. The DNA of the CDR3 is TGTGCCAGCAGCCCTTTTGATACGCAGTATTTT. Protein sequence: CASSPFDTQYF.

This clonotype has a single count. This chain joins TRBV29-1 and TRBJ1-2; no clear D. Trimming removed 7 bases at V and 0 bases at J, with 6 bases between. This CDR3 contains 11 residues. CDR1 and CDR2 (germline): SQVTM, ANQGSEA. CDR3 sequence (DNA): TGCAGCGACCACACTAACTATGGCTACACCTTC. Translation: CSDHTNYGYTF.

The CDR3 DNA is TGTGCCAGCAGTGAATTTTCCCGGTCTGAAGCTTTCTTT. It specifies CASSEFSRSEAFF. V usage is TRBV6-1 and J usage is TRBJ1-1; D is ambiguous. Germline CDR1 reads MNHNS; CDR2 reads SASEGT. The V end lost 2 bases, the J end lost 6 bases, and 10 bases lay between the germline ends. The CDR3 extends over 13 amino acids.

The V and J genes are TRBV7-3 and TRBJ1-1; D not resolved. From germline, CDR1 is SGHTA and CDR2 FQGTGA. V was clipped by 7 bases and J by 4 bases, with 10 bases between them. The CDR3 contains 12 residues. CDR3 residues: CASIPGGTEAFF. The CDR3 nucleotides read TGTGCCAGCATACCGGGCGGCACTGAAGCTTTCTTT.

This chain uses TRBV6-4 with TRBJ1-1; D is ambiguous. Germline V gene data show CDR1 as MRHNA and CDR2 as SNTAGT. Trimming shortened V by 2 bases and J by 7 bases, and 11 bases separated the two germline ends. CDR3 length: 13 residues. CDR3 loop: CASSDLVGSEAFF. CDR3 sequence (DNA): TGTGCCAGCAGTGACCTGGTCGGCAGTGAAGCTTTCTTT.

There are a few counts of this clonotype. This chain connects TRBV19 to TRBJ1-2, with D unresolved. The germline V gene has CDR1 LNHDA and CDR2 SQIVND (reference sequence). Between the trimmed V and J ends, which lost 8 bases and 7 bases, there was a span of 14 bases. This CDR3 has 12 residues. Here the CDR3 DNA reads TGTGCCAGTGCCCTTTGGGGTGTTGGCTACACCTTC. Translated, it gives CASALWGVGYTF.

The CDR3 here is CASSDGSGGTDTQYF. The CDR3 DNA is TGTGCCAGCAGTGACGGGTCAGGGGGCACAGATACGCAGTATTTT. The chain combines TRBV6-4 with TRBJ2-3, with D possibly matching TRBD1 (6 bases). CDR1 MRHNA and CDR2 SNTAGT come from the germline V gene. V shed 2 bases and J shed 1 base, with 10 bases lying between them. The CDR3 runs to 15 residues.

The rearrangement joins TRBV6-5 to TRBJ2-5; D tentatively fits TRBD1 or TRBD2 (5 bases each). Trimming shortened V by 2 bases and J by 5 bases, and 12 bases separated the two germline ends. The length of the CDR3 is 14 residues. The germline gives CDR1 MNHEY, CDR2 SVGAGI. CDR3 coding DNA: TGTGCCAGCAGTTACGGGGGAGTGGATGAGACCCAGTACTTC. Translating it yields CASSYGGVDETQYF.

The chain joins TRBV20-1 to TRBJ2-3; D may be TRBD1 or TRBD2 (6 bases each). The V gene lost 5 bases and the J gene lost 6 bases, with 21 bases spanning the gap. Germline values: CDR1 DFQATT, CDR2 SNEGSKA (reference sequence). The CDR3 consists of 15 residues. CDR3 amino acids: CSALTLQGAGDTQYF. As DNA, the CDR3 is TGCAGTGCTTTAACACTACAGGGTGCGGGGGATACGCAGTATTTT.

The chain has TRBV28 and TRBJ2-7; 7 bases agree with TRBD2. The CDR3 totals 15 residues. Looked up from germline, CDR1 is MDHEN and CDR2 is SYDVKM. V lost 6 bases and J lost 4; bases outside the gene matches: 12. CDR3 DNA: TGTGCCAGCAGCCCCGCTAGCGGAGGGACTTACGAGCAGTACTTC. Amino acid sequence: CASSPASGGTYEQYF.

This chain connects TRBV15 to TRBJ1-6; D call uncertain. The CDR3 totals 17 residues. The V end was cut by 1 base, the J end by 6 bases, with 16 bases between. Per the germline V gene, CDR1 is LNHNV and CDR2 is YYDKDF (reference sequence). The CDR3 coding sequence is TGTGCCACCAGCAGAGCCCTCGCCGCAGCTTCTAATTCACCCCTCCACTTT. This gives the protein CATSRALAAASNSPLHF. The full variable domain, rest sourced from reference TRBV15 and TRBJ1-6, is DAMVIQNPRYQVTQFGKPVTLSCSQTLNHNVMYWYQQKSSQAPKLLFHYYDKDFNNEADTPDNFQSRRPNTSFCFLDIRSPGLGDTAMYLCATSRALAAASNSPLHFGNGTRLTVT.

This clonotype is categorized as large. The chain links TRBV7-2 to TRBJ1-5; no clear D gene. The CDR3 contains 14 residues. CDR1 is SGHTA and CDR2 is FQGNSA in the germline V gene. The V end was cut by 4 bases, the J end by 0 bases, with 7 bases between. The CDR3 loop is CASSSYYSNQPQHF. The CDR3 nucleotides are TGTGCCAGCAGCTCATACTATAGCAATCAGCCCCAGCATTTT.

This clonotype ranks as medium-sized. The genes are TRBV20-1 and TRBJ2-1; the D gene is possibly TRBD2 (6 bases). The V gene's germline CDR1 is DFQATT and CDR2 SNEGSKA (reference sequence). With 5 bases removed from V and 7 bases from J, the gap between germline ends came to 15 bases. CDR3 size: 13 residues. The CDR3, as DNA: TGCAGTGCTCCCGGGGGTACTCGGAATGAGCAGTTCTTC. Protein: CSAPGGTRNEQFF.

The table lists this clonotype with a few counts. This chain joins TRBV6-1 and TRBJ1-2; D unclear. This CDR3 comprises 13 residues. With 4 bases removed from V and 5 bases from J, the gap between germline ends came to 11 bases. Germline V CDR1 and CDR2: MNHNS, SASEGT. CDR3 coding DNA: TGTGCCAGCAGTGCGAGACCCCTTTATGGCTACACCTTC. Its protein is CASSARPLYGYTF.

This sequence joins TRBV20-1 and TRBJ1-6; unclear D gene. The CDR3 runs 13 residues. Germline assignment: CDR1 DFQATT and CDR2 SNEGSKA (reference sequence). V was pared by 0 bases and J by 6 bases, with 6 bases between. The CDR3 loop reads CSARDEPNSPLHF. CDR3 nucleotide sequence: TGCAGTGCTAGAGATGAACCTAATTCACCCCTCCACTTT.

The chain joins TRBV6-5 to TRBJ1-2; the D is unclear. Trimming removed 2 bases from V and 2 bases from J, with 9 bases in between. This CDR3 region has 14 residues. Germline CDR1 MNHEY, CDR2 SVGAGI. As DNA, the CDR3 is TGTGCCAGCAGTTACGTGGGGTACAACTATGGCTACACCTTC. Its translation: CASSYVGYNYGYTF.

CDR3 coding DNA: TGTGCCAGCAGCACTCGAGACAGGGTGAACTACGAGCAGTACTTC. It specifies CASSTRDRVNYEQYF. The chain employs TRBV25-1 and TRBJ2-7, with 7 bases matching TRBD1. V trimming: 6 bases; J trimming: 3 bases; junction bases outside the gene matches: 11. Germline CDR1 and CDR2: MGHDK and SYGVNS. The CDR3 is made up of 15 amino acids.

The CDR3 nucleotides read TGTGCCAGCAGTGCCCACTACGAGCAGTACTTC. Its translation is CASSAHYEQYF. The V call is TRBV6-1, the J call TRBJ2-7; the D is unclear. Trimming left V 4 bases short and J 3 bases short, with 4 bases between. The CDR3 consists of 11 residues. Germline CDR1 is MNHNS and CDR2 is SASEGT.

A few counts support this clonotype. This sequence joins TRBV15 and TRBJ2-7; either TRBD1 or TRBD2 may fit D (6 bases each). CDR1 LNHNV and CDR2 YYDKDF come from the germline V gene (reference sequence). Trimming took 8 bases from V and 1 from J, leaving 12 bases between them. The CDR3 loop spans 13 amino acids. The CDR3 spells CATAVGGSYEQYF. The DNA for the CDR3 is TGTGCCACCGCGGTAGGGGGGTCCTACGAGCAGTACTTC.

This clonotype has only one observation. The chain is built from TRBV5-4 and TRBJ2-3; D unclear. Per germline, CDR1 SGHNT and CDR2 YYREEE (reference sequence). V lost 0 bases and J lost 0, with 11 bases in between. The CDR3 covers 16 residues. The CDR3 nucleotides are TGTGCCAGCAGCTTGGCGGGTAGCCTTAGCACAGATACGCAGTATTTT. Its protein product is CASSLAGSLSTDTQYF.

V and J are TRBV11-3 and TRBJ2-1; TRBD2 matches 12 bases. The germline V gene has CDR1 SGHNT and CDR2 YENEEA. The CDR3 totals 18 residues. Trimming at V came to 1 base and at J to 0 bases, leaving 4 bases not matched to a gene. CDR3 loop: CASSLGLAGASSYNEQFF. The CDR3 DNA follows: TGTGCCAGCAGCTTAGGACTAGCGGGAGCGAGCTCCTACAATGAGCAGTTCTTC.

The chain recombines TRBV28 with TRBJ2-1; 7 bases line up with TRBD2. The CDR3 covers 15 residues. Germline-derived CDR1 and CDR2 are MDHEN and SYDVKM. V gave up 2 bases and J gave up 7 bases; unmatched junction bases: 8. The CDR3 DNA reads as TGTGCCAGCAGTTTAGGCGGGAGTCGTTATAATGAGCAGTTCTTC. This translates into CASSLGGSRYNEQFF.

The chain couples TRBV28 to TRBJ1-2; tentative D call: TRBD1 (5 bases). Between the trimmed V and J ends, which lost 4 bases and 4 bases, there was a span of 19 bases. Per germline, CDR1 MDHEN and CDR2 SYDVKM. The CDR3 runs to 16 residues. The CDR3 DNA reads as TGTGCCAGCAGTTCTCTAACGGGGGTCGGGGGCTATGGCTACACCTTC. Translated: CASSSLTGVGGYGYTF.

The J gene is TRBJ1-1, the V gene TRBV19; 8 positions match TRBD1. The CDR3 extends over 13 amino acids. CDR1 is LNHDA, CDR2 SQIVND, per germline (reference sequence). Trimming at V came to 6 bases and at J to 11 bases, leaving 11 bases not matched to a gene. CDR3 protein: CASSLDREGAAFF. The CDR3 nucleotides read TGTGCCAGTAGCCTGGACAGGGAGGGGGCTGCTTTCTTT.

This rearrangement joins TRBV6-2 or TRBV6-3 to TRBJ1-5, with 7 nucleotides matching TRBD1. The V gene end was trimmed by 10 bases and the J gene end by 4 bases; junction bases not matched to a gene: 10. Germline loops: CDR1 MNHEY, CDR2 SVGEGT. The CDR3 contains 14 residues. The CDR3 protein is CATRSGTVNQPQHF. In DNA form, the CDR3 reads TGTGCCACCCGATCCGGGACAGTAAATCAGCCCCAGCATTTT.

CDR3 sequence: CASSFSGAKKTYEQYF. CDR3 DNA sequence: TGTGCCAGCAGTTTTTCGGGGGCTAAAAAAACCTACGAGCAGTACTTC. The rearrangement links TRBV12-3 or TRBV12-4 to TRBJ2-7; either TRBD1 or TRBD2 may fit D (6 bases each). This CDR3 region has 16 residues. Trimming pared 3 bases from V and 2 bases from J, leaving 17 bases between.

V usage is TRBV18 and J usage is TRBJ1-5; TRBD1 matches at 11 bases. The CDR3 loop spans 18 amino acids. Germline V gene lookup returns CDR1 KGHSH and CDR2 LQKENI. Trimming took 2 bases from V and 2 from J; bases not matched to a gene: 8. In nucleotides, the CDR3 is TGTGCCAGCTCACCAAGGAGGACAGGGGGCACTGGCAATCAGCCCCAGCATTTT. Protein sequence: CASSPRRTGGTGNQPQHF.

This clonotype has just one count. The chain uses TRBV20-1 and TRBJ1-6; tentative D call: TRBD1 (5 bases). The CDR3 spans 17 residues. Germline assignment: CDR1 DFQATT and CDR2 SNEGSKA (reference sequence). V lost 1 base to trimming and J lost 4 bases, with 17 bases between them. This CDR3 reads CSARGNRTHSYNSPLHF. The CDR3 DNA is TGCAGTGCTAGAGGGAATCGGACACACAGTTATAATTCACCCCTCCACTTT.

The chain has TRBV6-2 or TRBV6-3 and TRBJ2-1; D tentatively fits TRBD1 or TRBD2 (5 bases each). Trimming stripped 2 bases from V and 9 bases from J, with 17 bases between. CDR3 size: 15 residues. Germline CDR1 MNHEY, CDR2 SVGEGT. The CDR3 DNA is TGTGCCAGCAGTTACCCCGGGACGGGGAAAGGTGAGCAGTTCTTC. This codes for CASSYPGTGKGEQFF.